This entry is about one T cell receptor (beta chain). CDR1 and CDR2 (germline): SGHRS, YFSETQ. This CDR3 contains 14 residues. Trimming cost V 0 bases and J 4 bases; bases outside gene matches: 0. The sample originates from a study of blood T cell repertoires in COVID-19. Study as a whole: Samples taken during acute and convalescent COVID-19 were collected in the United States, Italy and Spain. PBMCs, B-cell-depleted T cells, or T cells were the source of the cDNA or gDNA that made up the material.

Authors' analysis steps: Researchers report that nucleated cell counts were estimated from reference gene primer amplification. TCRdb's table, derived via immunoSEQ multiplex PCR, lists solely in-frame clones and lacks some. V and J calls and clone size follow that table, whereas D and trimming were derived from the DNA. The sample consists of about 58,000 clones, about 85% of them appearing once. Sequencing was performed on peripheral blood. The sequence derives from a woman aged 70-85 years with active COVID-19. The genes are TRBV5-1 and TRBJ1-3; 8 bases match TRBD1. The CDR3 sequence is CASSLGQGGNTIYF. The CDR3 DNA reads as TGCGCCAGCAGCTTGGGACAGGGGGGAAACACCATATATTTT.